Included here is one T cell receptor beta chain sequence, with context. This entry comes from a study of T cell responses to AZD1222 COVID-19 vaccine. Measured with immunoSEQ multiplex PCR; TCRdb has only the in-frame clones, and not every one. The sample has 120,000 to 150,000 clones, about nine tenths seen once. CDR3 length: 15 residues. Germline V gene data show CDR1 as MGHRA and CDR2 as YSYEKL. Deletions cut 3 bases from V and 0 bases from J, with 8 bases between. This chain connects TRBV4-1 to TRBJ1-4; D remains ambiguous. The source is an adult who received the AZD1222 COVID-19 vaccine. The specimen comprised peripheral blood, sampled 28 days after the second AZD1222 dose. CDR3 protein: CASSHLGSTNEKLFF. CDR3 in DNA: TGCGCCAGCAGCCACTTAGGATCAACTAATGAAAAACTGTTTTTT.